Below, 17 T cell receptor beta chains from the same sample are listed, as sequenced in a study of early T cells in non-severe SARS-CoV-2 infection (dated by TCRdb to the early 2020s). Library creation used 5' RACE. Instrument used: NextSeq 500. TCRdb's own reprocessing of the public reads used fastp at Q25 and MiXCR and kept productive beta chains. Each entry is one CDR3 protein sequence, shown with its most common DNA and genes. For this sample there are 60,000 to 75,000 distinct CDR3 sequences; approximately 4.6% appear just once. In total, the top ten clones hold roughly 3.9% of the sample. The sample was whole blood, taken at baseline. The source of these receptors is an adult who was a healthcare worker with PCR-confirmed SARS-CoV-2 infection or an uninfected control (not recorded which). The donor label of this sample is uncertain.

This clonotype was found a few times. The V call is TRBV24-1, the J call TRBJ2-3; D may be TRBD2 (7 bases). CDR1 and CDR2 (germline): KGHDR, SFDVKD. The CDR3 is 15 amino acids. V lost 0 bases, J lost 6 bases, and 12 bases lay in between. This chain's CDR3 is CATSDLRGGEDTQYF. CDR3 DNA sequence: TGTGCCACCAGTGATTTGAGAGGGGGGGAGGATACGCAGTATTTT.

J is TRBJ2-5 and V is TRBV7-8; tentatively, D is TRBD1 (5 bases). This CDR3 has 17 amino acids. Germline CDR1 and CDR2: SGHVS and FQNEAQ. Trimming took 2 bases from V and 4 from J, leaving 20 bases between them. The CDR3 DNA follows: TGTGCCAGCAGCTTAAATCCAGGGATGTCAAGGTCAGAGACCCAGTACTTC. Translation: CASSLNPGMSRSETQYF.

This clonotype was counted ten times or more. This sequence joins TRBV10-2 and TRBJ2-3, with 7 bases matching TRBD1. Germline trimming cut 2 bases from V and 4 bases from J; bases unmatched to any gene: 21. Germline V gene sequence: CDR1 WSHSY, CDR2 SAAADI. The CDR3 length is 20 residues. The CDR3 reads CASSEPRLRTGTVGSDTQYF. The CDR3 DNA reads TGCGCCAGCAGTGAGCCCCGATTAAGAACCGGGACAGTCGGATCAGATACGCAGTATTTT.

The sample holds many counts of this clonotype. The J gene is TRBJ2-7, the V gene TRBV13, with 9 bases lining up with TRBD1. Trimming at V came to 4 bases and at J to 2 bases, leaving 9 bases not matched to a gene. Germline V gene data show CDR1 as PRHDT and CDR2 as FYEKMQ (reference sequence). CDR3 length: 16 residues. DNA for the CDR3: TGTGCCAGCAGCTCGAATCCGGGACAGGGTCCCTACGAGCAGTACTTC. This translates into CASSSNPGQGPYEQYF.

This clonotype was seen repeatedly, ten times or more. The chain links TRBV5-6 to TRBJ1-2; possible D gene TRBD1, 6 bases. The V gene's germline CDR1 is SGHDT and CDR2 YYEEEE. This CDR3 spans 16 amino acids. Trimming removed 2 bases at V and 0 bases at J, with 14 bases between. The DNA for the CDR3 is TGTGCCAGCAGCTTTGGGCAGGGGTGGGCTAACTATGGCTACACCTTC. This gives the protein CASSFGQGWANYGYTF.

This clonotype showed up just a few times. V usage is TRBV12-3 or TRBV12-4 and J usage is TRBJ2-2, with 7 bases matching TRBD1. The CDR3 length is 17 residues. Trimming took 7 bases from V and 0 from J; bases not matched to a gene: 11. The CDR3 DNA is TGTGCCAGCAATATACTGACAGGGCCCACGAACACCGGGGAGCTGTTTTTT. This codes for CASNILTGPTNTGELFF.

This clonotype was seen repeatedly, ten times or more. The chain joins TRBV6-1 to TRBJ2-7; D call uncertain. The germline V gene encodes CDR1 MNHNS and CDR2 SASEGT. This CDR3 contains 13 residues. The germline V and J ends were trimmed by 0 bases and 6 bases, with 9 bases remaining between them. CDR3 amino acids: CASSEAWGFEQYF. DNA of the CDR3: TGTGCCAGCAGTGAAGCCTGGGGTTTCGAGCAGTACTTC.

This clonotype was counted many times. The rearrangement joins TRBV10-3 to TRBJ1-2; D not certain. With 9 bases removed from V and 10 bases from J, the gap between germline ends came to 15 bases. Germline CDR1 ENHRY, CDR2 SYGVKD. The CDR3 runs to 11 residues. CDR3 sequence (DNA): TGTGCCATGAGTTCTGGGGAGTCCTACACCTTC. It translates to CAMSSGESYTF.

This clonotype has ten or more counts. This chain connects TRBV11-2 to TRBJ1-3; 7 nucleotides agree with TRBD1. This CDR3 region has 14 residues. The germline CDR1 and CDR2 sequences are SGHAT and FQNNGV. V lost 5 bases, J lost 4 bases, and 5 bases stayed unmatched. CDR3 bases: TGTGCCAGCAGCACCAGGGGGTACGGAAACACCATATATTTT. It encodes CASSTRGYGNTIYF.

The CDR3 coding sequence is TGTGCCAGCAGCCCCAGCTCGGGACAGGGAACAGAACTGTTTTTT. It is translated as CASSPSSGQGTELFF. The rearrangement links TRBV11-2 to TRBJ1-4; TRBD1 matches at 9 bases. Germline V gene sequence: CDR1 SGHAT, CDR2 FQNNGV. This CDR3 region has 15 residues. Trimming at V came to 5 bases and at J to 12 bases, leaving 13 bases not matched to a gene.

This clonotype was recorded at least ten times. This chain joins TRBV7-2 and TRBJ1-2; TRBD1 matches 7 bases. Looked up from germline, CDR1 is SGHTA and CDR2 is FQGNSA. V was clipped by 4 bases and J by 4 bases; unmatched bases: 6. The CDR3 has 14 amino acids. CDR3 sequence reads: CASSWGGQVYGYTF. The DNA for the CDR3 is TGTGCCAGCAGCTGGGGCGGACAGGTCTATGGCTACACCTTC.

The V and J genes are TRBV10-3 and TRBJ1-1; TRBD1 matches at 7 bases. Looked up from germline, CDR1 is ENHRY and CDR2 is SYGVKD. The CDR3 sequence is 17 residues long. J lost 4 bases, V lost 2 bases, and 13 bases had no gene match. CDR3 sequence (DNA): TGTGCCATCAGTGAGAGGGCGTCAGGGGGAAGAACCACTGAAGCTTTCTTT. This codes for CAISERASGGRTTEAFF.

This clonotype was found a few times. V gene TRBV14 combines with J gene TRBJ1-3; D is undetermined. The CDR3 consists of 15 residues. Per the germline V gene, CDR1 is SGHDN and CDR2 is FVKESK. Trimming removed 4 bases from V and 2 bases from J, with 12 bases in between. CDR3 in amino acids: CASSPGGKTGNTIYF. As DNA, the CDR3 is TGTGCCAGCAGCCCCGGAGGAAAAACTGGAAACACCATATATTTT.

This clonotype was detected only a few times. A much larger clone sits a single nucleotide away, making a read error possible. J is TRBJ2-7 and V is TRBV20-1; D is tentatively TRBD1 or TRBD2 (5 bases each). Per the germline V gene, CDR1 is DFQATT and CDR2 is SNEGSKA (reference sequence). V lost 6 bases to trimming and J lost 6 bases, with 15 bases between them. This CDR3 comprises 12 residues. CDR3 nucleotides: TGCAGTGCCTCGGGGCCGGCCCGCGAGCAGTACTTC. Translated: CSASGPAREQYF.

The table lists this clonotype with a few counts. This chain's CDR3 is CASSYRDRDYEQYF. In nucleotides, the CDR3 is TGCGCCAGCAGCTACCGGGACAGGGACTACGAGCAGTACTTC. The chain links TRBV5-1 to TRBJ2-7, with 9 bases matching TRBD1. There are 14 residues in the CDR3. From germline, CDR1 is SGHRS and CDR2 YFSETQ. V dropped 3 bases and J dropped 3; count of bases not matched to a gene: 4.

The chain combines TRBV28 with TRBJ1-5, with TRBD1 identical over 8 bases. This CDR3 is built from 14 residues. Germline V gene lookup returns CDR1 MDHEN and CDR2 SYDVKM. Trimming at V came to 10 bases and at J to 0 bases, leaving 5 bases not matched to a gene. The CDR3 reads CATGQGNSNQPQHF. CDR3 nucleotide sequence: TGTGCCACCGGACAGGGCAATAGCAATCAGCCCCAGCATTTT.

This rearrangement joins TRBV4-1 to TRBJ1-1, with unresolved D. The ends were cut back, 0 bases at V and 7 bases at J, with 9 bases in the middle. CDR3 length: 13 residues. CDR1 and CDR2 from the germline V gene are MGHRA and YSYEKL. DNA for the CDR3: TGCGCCAGCAGCCAAGATCATAAGGGTGAAGCTTTCTTT. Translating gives CASSQDHKGEAFF.